The clone carrying this T cell receptor (beta chain) was found many times. CDR1 DFQATT and CDR2 SNEGSKA come from the germline V gene (reference sequence). Germline trimming cut 6 bases from V and 9 bases from J; bases unmatched to any gene: 6. This CDR3 region has 13 residues. This record belongs to a study of early T cells in non-severe SARS-CoV-2 infection. Whole-study context: Sequenced bulk RNA came from whole blood that was unsorted, and chains were unpaired.

TCRdb reprocessed the 5' RACE reads via MiXCR and lists one record per CDR3 protein. The sample lists under 85,000 distinct CDR3 sequences; 5% were seen once. The chain has TRBV20-1 and TRBJ2-1, with 12 nucleotides matching TRBD2. The clonotype comes from an adult who was a healthcare worker with PCR-confirmed SARS-CoV-2 infection or an uninfected control (not recorded which). This material consisted of whole blood, taken at baseline. The CDR3 DNA is TGCAGTGCCAGGACTAGCGGGGTGATTGAGCAGTTCTTC. Its translation is CSARTSGVIEQFF.